The source of this T cell receptor beta chain is a study of shared clonotypes between healthy human individuals. This CDR3 has 16 amino acids. V was clipped by 0 bases and J by 1 base, with 14 bases between them. Germline CDR1 and CDR2: SGDLS and YYNGEE. Assay used: immunoSEQ multiplex PCR; TCRdb lists only in-frame clones, some missing. The table shows 2,500,000 or so clones, with more than 85% occurring only once. The source is a man in his late teens or twenties in good health. Some clones in this sample may be carry-over from other donors' samples. The chain employs TRBV9 and TRBJ2-7, with D possibly TRBD2 on 5 matching bases. Specimen: naive CD4+ T cells from PBMCs. The subset is: CD45RA+ positively selected. The CDR3 sequence is CASSVEGGAASYEQYF. The CDR3 bases are TGTGCCAGCAGCGTAGAAGGCGGAGCGGCATCCTACGAGCAGTACTTC.